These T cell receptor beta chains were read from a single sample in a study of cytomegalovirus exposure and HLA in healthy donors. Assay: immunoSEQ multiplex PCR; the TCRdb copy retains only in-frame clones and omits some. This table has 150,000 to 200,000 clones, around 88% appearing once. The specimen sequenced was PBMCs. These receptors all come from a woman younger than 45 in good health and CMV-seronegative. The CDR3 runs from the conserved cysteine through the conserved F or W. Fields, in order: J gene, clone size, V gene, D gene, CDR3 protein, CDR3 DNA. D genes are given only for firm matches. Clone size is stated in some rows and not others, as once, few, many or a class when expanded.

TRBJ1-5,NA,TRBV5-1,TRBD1,CASSLTGGGQPQHF,TGCGCCAGCAGCTTGACAGGGGGAGGGCAGCCCCAGCATTTT
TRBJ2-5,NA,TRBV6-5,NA,CASSPGAGLRETQYF,TGTGCCAGCAGTCCTGGGGCAGGCCTTCGAGAGACCCAGTACTTC
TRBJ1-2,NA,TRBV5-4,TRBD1,CASSEDREVSYGYTF,TGTGCCAGCAGCGAGGACAGGGAGGTTAGCTATGGCTACACCTTC
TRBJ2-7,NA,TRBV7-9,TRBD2,CAIGGLAGNYEQYF,TGTGCCATAGGGGGACTAGCGGGGAACTACGAGCAGTACTTC
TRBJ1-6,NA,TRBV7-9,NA,CASSLGWTVTSLHF,TGTGCCAGCAGCTTAGGGTGGACAGTGACTTCCCTCCACTTT
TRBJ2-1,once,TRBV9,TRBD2,CASSFSGGARNEQFF,TGTGCCAGCAGCTTTAGCGGGGGGGCGCGCAATGAGCAGTTCTTC
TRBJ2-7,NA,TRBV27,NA,CARTFGVSSYEQYF,TGTGCCAGAACTTTCGGGGTATCTTCCTACGAGCAGTACTTC
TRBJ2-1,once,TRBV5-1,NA,CASSLKGQAGSYNEQFF,TGCGCCAGCAGCTTGAAGGGGCAAGCGGGCTCCTACAATGAGCAGTTCTTC
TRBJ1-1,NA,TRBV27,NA,CASSPHSRIEAFF,TGTGCCAGCAGTCCTCATTCGCGGATTGAAGCTTTCTTT
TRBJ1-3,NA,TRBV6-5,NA,CASSYSGPDSGNTIYF,TGTGCCAGCAGTTACTCGGGGCCCGACTCTGGAAACACCATATATTTT
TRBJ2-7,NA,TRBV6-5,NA,CASSYSESSYEQYF,TGTGCCAGCAGTTACTCGGAGAGCTCCTACGAGCAGTACTTC
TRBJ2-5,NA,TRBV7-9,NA,CASSLWGQGEETQYF,TGTGCCAGCAGCCTTTGGGGGCAGGGTGAAGAGACCCAGTACTTC
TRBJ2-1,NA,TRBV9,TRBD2,CASSLHRTSGGPQKLYNEQFF,TGTGCCAGCAGCCTTCACCGGACTAGCGGGGGTCCCCAAAAGCTATACAATGAGCAGTTCTTC
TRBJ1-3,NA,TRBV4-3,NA,CASSPRGYTIYF,TGCGCCAGCAGCCCCCGGGGGTACACCATATATTTT
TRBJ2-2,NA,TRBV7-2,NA,CASSLNRPGELFF,TGTGCCAGCAGCCTCAACAGGCCCGGGGAGCTGTTTTTT
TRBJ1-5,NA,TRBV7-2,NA,CASTRENQPQHF,TGTGCCAGCACGAGGGAGAATCAGCCCCAGCATTTT
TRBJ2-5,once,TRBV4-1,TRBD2,CASSQDRQRGGPGETQYF,TGCGCCAGCAGCCAAGATCGGCAGCGGGGGGGCCCGGGAGAGACCCAGTACTTC
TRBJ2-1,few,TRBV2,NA,CASKRVGSYNEQFF,TGTGCCAGCAAGCGGGTCGGCTCCTACAATGAGCAGTTCTTC
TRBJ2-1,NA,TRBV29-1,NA,CSVIEYNEQFF,TGCAGCGTTATAGAGTACAATGAGCAGTTCTTC
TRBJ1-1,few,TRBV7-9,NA,CASSFLGRRGTEAFF,TGTGCCAGCAGCTTTCTCGGACGGAGGGGCACTGAAGCTTTCTTT
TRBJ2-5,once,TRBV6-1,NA,CASTPGHSQETQYF,TGTGCCAGCACTCCGGGACACTCTCAAGAGACCCAGTACTTC
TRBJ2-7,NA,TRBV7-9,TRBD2,CASSSLAGGPLKQYF,TGTGCCAGCAGCTCCCTAGCGGGAGGTCCTTTGAAGCAGTACTTC
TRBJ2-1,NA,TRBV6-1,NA,CASLRDGSSYNEQFF,TGTGCCAGCCTGCGGGACGGGAGCTCCTACAATGAGCAGTTCTTC
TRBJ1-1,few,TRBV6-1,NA,CASSSGEANTEAFF,TGTGCCAGCAGTTCAGGGGAAGCGAACACTGAAGCTTTCTTT
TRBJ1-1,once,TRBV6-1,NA,CASSELNLKGLMGLTEAFF,TGTGCCAGCAGTGAATTGAACTTGAAGGGGTTAATGGGACTCACTGAAGCTTTCTTT
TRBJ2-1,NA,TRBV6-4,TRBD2,CASSDMAGGVYNEQFF,TGTGCCAGCAGTGACATGGCGGGAGGGGTCTACAATGAGCAGTTCTTC
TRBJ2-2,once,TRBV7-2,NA,CASSLGRVTGELFF,TGTGCCAGCAGCTTGGGCAGGGTTACCGGGGAGCTGTTTTTT
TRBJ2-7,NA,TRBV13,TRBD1,CASSLSQGAYEQYF,TGTGCCAGCAGCTTAAGCCAGGGGGCCTACGAGCAGTACTTC
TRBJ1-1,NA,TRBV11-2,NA,CASSLWLTAGNTEAFF,TGTGCCAGCAGCTTATGGTTAACTGCTGGGAACACTGAAGCTTTCTTT
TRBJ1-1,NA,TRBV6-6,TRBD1,CASTEGQGPTEAFF,TGTGCCAGCACCGAGGGACAGGGACCCACTGAAGCTTTCTTT
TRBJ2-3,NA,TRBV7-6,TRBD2,CASSALAGATDTQYF,TGTGCCAGCAGCGCCCTAGCGGGGGCCACAGATACGCAGTATTTT
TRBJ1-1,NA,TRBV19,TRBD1,CASITHRGTLNTEAFF,TGTGCCAGTATTACCCACAGGGGCACCTTGAACACTGAAGCTTTCTTT
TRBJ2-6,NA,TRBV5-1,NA,CASSLDPGGANVLTF,TGCGCCAGCAGCTTGGACCCAGGTGGGGCCAACGTCCTGACTTTC
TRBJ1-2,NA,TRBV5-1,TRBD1,CASSSFDRAGDGYTF,TGCGCCAGCAGCTCGTTCGACAGGGCAGGGGATGGCTACACCTTC
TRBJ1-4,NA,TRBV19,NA,CATGRTQRNEKLFF,TGTGCCACGGGTCGGACACAGCGTAATGAAAAACTGTTTTTT